Following are 2 T cell receptor beta chains from one sample sequenced in a study of identical twins. MiXCR was run by TCRdb on the 5' RACE reads, yielding one entry per CDR3 protein. The data show 550,000 to 700,000 distinct CDR3 sequences, with approximately 22% seen just once and 4% to 4.5% held by the top ten. The same sample was also used in a study of T cells expressing NK-cell markers.

Sequencing was performed on PBMCs. The source is a woman aged 18-29 years in good health.

At least ten counts were recorded for this clonotype. The rearrangement links TRBV2 to TRBJ1-1; D not resolved. The CDR3 totals 14 residues. V was trimmed by 3 bases and J by 1 base, leaving 9 bases between them. Germline CDR1 reads SNHLY; CDR2 reads FYNNEI. This CDR3 reads CASSENGENTEAFF. CDR3 DNA: TGTGCCAGCAGTGAGAACGGTGAGAACACTGAAGCTTTCTTT.

At least ten counts were recorded for this clonotype. The chain is built from TRBV12-3 or TRBV12-4 and TRBJ1-1; 7 bases align to TRBD1. This CDR3 has 13 residues. Germline trimming cut 4 bases from V and 4 bases from J; bases unmatched to any gene: 3. The CDR3 DNA sequence: TGTGCCAGCAGTTGGGACAGCGGCACTGAAGCTTTCTTT. It translates to CASSWDSGTEAFF.